This T cell receptor (beta chain) is from a study of T cells in narcolepsy. Looking at the study overall: Patients with NT1 or NT2 and healthy control donors were enrolled.

The CDR3 length is 14 residues. Trimming removed 6 bases at V and 6 bases at J, with 18 bases between. Germline values: CDR1 SGHVS, CDR2 FQNEAQ. To note about this clone: Its cognate antigen is unknown.

Study-level findings and limits: Autoreactive clonotypes reportedly recurred in blood of same and different patients, not controls. Same-patient CSF and blood CD4+ T cell clonotypes included HCRT-specific and TRIB2-specific autoreactive ones.

The data were produced by immunoSEQ multiplex PCR, yet TCRdb's version contains in-frame clones alone and is incomplete. The sample has tens of thousands of clones; around 87% are singletons. The receptor was derived from a human donor in good health. V is TRBV7-8 and J is TRBJ2-7; TRBD1 is a possible D gene (5 bases). Sample: memory (CD45RA-) CD4+ T cells from blood. The CDR3 here is CASRPDESTAEQYF. CDR3 nucleotide sequence: TGTGCCAGCAGACCTGATGAATCGACAGCCGAGCAGTACTTC. The full variable domain, with the rest looked up from reference TRBV7-8 and TRBJ2-7, is GAGVSQSPRYKVAKRGQDVALRCDPISGHVSLFWYQQALGQGPEFLTYFQNEAQLDKSGLPSDRFFAERPEGSVSTLKIQRTQQEDSAVYLCASRPDESTAEQYFGPGTRLTVT.